Below, one T cell receptor (beta chain) is given with its context. What this receptor recognizes is not known. No base quality values were provided; no much bigger clone lies one nucleotide off. This entry comes from a study of shared clonotypes between healthy human individuals (dated by TCRdb to between 2020 and 2021). About the study as a whole: A few men and a couple of women, aged 18 to 49 years, made up the cohort. To increase sequencing depth and limit assay-specific biases, TCR repertoire library preparation and sequencing were carried out by different laboratories using diverse techniques. For each donor, CD4 naive and CD4 memory were each given three plates, CD8 naive was given two plates, and CD8 memory was given one plate. To estimate repertoire size and how much clonotype sharing occurs between individuals, the study deeply sequenced the blood TCR repertoires of about five healthy adults. Per donor, leukapheresis produced somewhere between about 0.94 and 8.9 billion PBMCs.

The CDR3 sequence holds 14 residues, the cysteine and phenylalanine included. Only the CDR3 DNA is retained, 42 bases long and in frame from the first base. As encoded in the germline V gene (reference sequence), CDR1 is LNHDA while CDR2 is SQIVND. Germline trimming amounts to 5 bases on V and 7 bases on J, with 7 as the count of junction bases outside the gene matches. CD8 naive samples consisted of CD45RO-negative cells that were positively selected for CCR7, yielding a CD45RA+CCR7+ population without TemRA cells. The donors were healthy, HIV-negative adults with no recently reported acute infections or vaccinations. All donors were Caucasian adults living in Nashville, Tennessee, USA. Blood was obtained by leukapheresis, after which PBMCs were separated by Ficoll-Histopaque density gradient centrifugation and cryopreserved in liquid nitrogen vapor phase. Purity and quantity of every magnetically sorted T cell population were checked by analytical flow cytometry. Genomic DNA was isolated from every sorted fraction and measured by UV absorbance on a Nanodrop 2000c.

Study-level results and caveats: Rarefaction of sorted-subset datasets indicated incomplete sequencing despite the large sequencing depth. Because the study included a small number of donors, the genetic and exposure-history diversity represented was limited. Sampling was limited to blood, and TCR repertoires in tissue likely differ from TCR repertoires in blood. When a few donors were compared, the shared fraction of clonotypes was around 5.1% for naive CD4, approximately 3.3% for naive CD8, more than 2% for memory CD4, and around 0.37% for memory CD8. Compared with non-shared clonotypes, clonotypes shared by all four sorted-subset donors had higher generation probabilities. Naive subsets generally had larger estimated clonotype richness than memory subsets. Pairwise subsampling indicated that sequencing depth was expected to affect the degree of clonotype sharing among donors.

Using the deep immunoSEQ assay, TCR CDR3 regions were amplified from genomic DNA by multiplex PCR. Extracted genomic DNA from each cell subset was distributed evenly across all wells of several immunoSEQ 96-well plates, and each plate was treated as a replicate. For sorted subsets, each replicate PCR was loaded with roughly 0.2 ug genomic DNA, equivalent to about 33,000 T cell genomes. Purified libraries were measured with a Qubit 3.0 fluorometer, size-checked on a Bioanalyzer 2100, and measured again with the KAPA Library Quantification kit. A separate single-read 150-cycle Illumina NextSeq 550 flow cell was used to sequence each immunoSEQ 96-well plate. The paper's data handling went like this. Because only junctional sequences without quality scores were contained in the immunoSEQ output, filtering matching that applied to full-length reads could not be performed. Sequences were annotated with PyIR, a Python wrapper for IgBLAST v1.9, and V/J genes and CDR3 were assigned using IMGT germline references. Reads with weak V/J assignments (E-value above 1e-6), missing CDR3, stop codons, out-of-frame junctions, or ambiguous translated residues were removed. V3J clonotypes were defined as sequences sharing the same inferred V gene, J gene, and CDR3 amino acid sequence. The percentage overlap between two repertoires was calculated by dividing the number of shared unique clonotypes by the size of the smaller repertoire. Repertoire richness was assessed with RTK rarefaction, the Chao1 estimator, and Recon v2.1 estimates of unobserved clonotypes. Generation probabilities for all TCRbeta clonotypes obtained by the gDNA method from a handful of donors were computed using OLGA. Drawn from immuneACCESS, this table holds only the in-frame rearrangements with V and J called that TCRdb kept. Clones are partly lost; checked studies trace under half to an unresolved V gene and leave the rest unexplained. V, J and clone size are taken as reported in that table, and D and trimming were inferred from the DNA itself. This sample holds some 2,100,000 clones; around 93% were observed only once. The ten largest clonotypes hold around 1.7% of the sample.

The sequenced sample consisted of naive CD8+ T cells from PBMCs. The cell subset or site label for this specimen denotes: CD45RA+CCR7+. The TCR sequence derives from a man aged 18 to 30 in good health. Some clones in this sample may be carry-over from other donors' samples. The V gene is TRBV19 and the J gene is TRBJ2-1, with 8 junctional bases fitting TRBD1. The CDR3 loop reads CASSYGTGQNEQFF. The DNA is as follows: TGTGCCAGTAGTTATGGGACAGGTCAAAATGAGCAGTTCTTC.